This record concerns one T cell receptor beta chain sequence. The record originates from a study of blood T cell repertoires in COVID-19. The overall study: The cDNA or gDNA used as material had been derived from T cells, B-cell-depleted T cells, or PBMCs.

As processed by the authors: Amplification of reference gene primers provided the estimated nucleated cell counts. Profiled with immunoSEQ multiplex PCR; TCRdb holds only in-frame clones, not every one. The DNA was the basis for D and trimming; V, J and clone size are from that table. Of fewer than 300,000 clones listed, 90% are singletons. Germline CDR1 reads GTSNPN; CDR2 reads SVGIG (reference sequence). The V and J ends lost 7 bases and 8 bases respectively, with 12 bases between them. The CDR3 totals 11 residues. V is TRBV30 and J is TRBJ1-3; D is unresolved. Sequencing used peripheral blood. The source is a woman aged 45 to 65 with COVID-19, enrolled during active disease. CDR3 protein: CASRRSDTIYF. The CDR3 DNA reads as TGTGCCTCGAGGCGATCCGACACCATATATTTT.